The 13 T cell receptor beta chains listed next were all sequenced from one sample in a study of blood T cell repertoires in COVID-19. Clones were read by immunoSEQ multiplex PCR, and TCRdb kept only the in-frame ones, dropping some. Of roughly 200,000 clones listed, more than 70% were seen once; the top ten hold 15% to 20%. Sequenced sample: peripheral blood. These receptors were collected from a man aged 45-65 years with COVID-19, enrolled during active disease.

This rearrangement joins TRBV12-3 or TRBV12-4 to TRBJ1-1; 8 positions agree with TRBD1. This CDR3 has 12 amino acids. V trimming: 6 bases; J trimming: 5 bases; junction bases outside the gene matches: 2. CDR3 region: CASRTGVTEAFF. CDR3 bases: TGTGCCAGCAGGACAGGGGTGACTGAAGCTTTCTTT.

The V and J genes are TRBV21-1 and TRBJ1-1; TRBD1, the table's D call, lacks a check against the DNA. TRBV21-1 is flagged as a pseudogene. This CDR3 is 15 amino acids long. CDR3 protein: CASPPPGGPNTEAFF. CDR3 nucleotide sequence: TGTGCCAGCCCCCCCCCTGGGGGCCCTAACACTGAAGCTTTCTTT.

The chain couples TRBV5-1 to TRBJ2-7, with 7 bases aligning to TRBD2. J was trimmed by 3 bases and V by 4 bases; bases with no gene match: 22. CDR1 is SGHRS and CDR2 is YFSETQ in the germline V gene. CDR3 length equals 19 residues. The CDR3 DNA follows: TGCGCCAGCAGCAATGCCGGGGGACTAACTTTGTCGTCGCTCTACGAGCAGTACTTC. This codes for CASSNAGGLTLSSLYEQYF.

This CDR3 is CASSPGSGSRGTQYF. CDR3 bases: TGTGCCAGCAGCCCGGGGAGCGGGTCCCGGGGGACCCAGTACTTC. The V and J genes are TRBV14 and TRBJ2-5, with TRBD2 as a possible D gene (6 bases). The CDR3 length is 15 residues. Per germline, CDR1 SGHDN and CDR2 FVKESK. Trimming stripped 4 bases from V and 7 bases from J, with 19 bases between.

V usage is TRBV29-1 and J usage is TRBJ2-2; 8 bases align to TRBD2. The J segment lost 4 bases and the V segment lost 7 bases, leaving 17 bases of the junction unmatched. The CDR3 extends over 17 amino acids. CDR1 is SQVTM, CDR2 ANQGSEA, per germline. The CDR3: CSGGPHRGGGGTGELFF. Written as DNA, the CDR3 is TGCAGCGGGGGGCCCCACCGGGGGGGCGGGGGCACCGGGGAGCTGTTTTTT.

This rearrangement joins TRBV29-1 to TRBJ2-3; D perhaps matches TRBD1 (5 bases). V was pared by 0 bases and J by 6 bases, with 19 bases between. Germline CDR1 reads SQVTM; CDR2 reads ANQGSEA. This CDR3 has 16 amino acids. The CDR3 loop is CSVEDLSGRPRDTQYF. CDR3 coding DNA: TGCAGCGTTGAAGATCTTTCAGGGCGGCCTCGGGATACGCAGTATTTT.

V gene TRBV24-1 combines with J gene TRBJ1-4; the D is unclear. Per the germline V gene, CDR1 is KGHDR and CDR2 is SFDVKD. The CDR3 has 17 amino acids. With 2 bases removed from V and 7 bases from J, the gap between germline ends came to 19 bases. Written as DNA, the CDR3 is TGTGCCACCAGTGATTCCGGGATCGATACCACGGCTGAAAAACTGTTTTTT. It translates to CATSDSGIDTTAEKLFF.

CDR3 sequence: CASSTGQAYNQPQHF. For the CDR3, the DNA is TGTGCCAGTAGTACCGGACAAGCATACAATCAGCCCCAGCATTTT. This chain connects TRBV19 to TRBJ1-5; the D gene is possibly TRBD1 (5 bases). The V gene lost 4 bases and the J gene lost 3 bases, with 13 bases spanning the gap. The CDR3 is made up of 15 amino acids. Germline CDR1 and CDR2: LNHDA and SQIVND (reference sequence).

Only one count was recorded for this clone. The chain recombines TRBV3-1 (or the pseudogene TRBV3-2) with TRBJ2-7; perhaps TRBD1 as D (6 bases). Per the germline V gene, CDR1 is LGHDT and CDR2 is YNNKEL (reference sequence). This CDR3 has 15 amino acids. V lost 2 bases to trimming and J lost 2 bases, with 13 bases between them. The CDR3 coding sequence is TGTGCCAGCAGCCAACCGGGACATGCGACCTACGAGCAGTACTTC. This sequence encodes CASSQPGHATYEQYF.

The V gene is TRBV11-2, the J gene TRBJ2-5; D ambiguous. V lost 4 bases and J lost 7, with 7 bases in between. Per germline, CDR1 SGHAT and CDR2 FQNNGV. The CDR3 has 11 residues. This chain's CDR3 is CASSSDMTQYF. DNA for the CDR3: TGTGCCAGCAGCTCAGATATGACCCAGTACTTC.

The chain uses TRBV25-1 and TRBJ1-2; no definite D call. Trimming removed 3 bases at V and 4 bases at J, with 12 bases between. The CDR3 is made up of 14 amino acids. Germline CDR1 is MGHDK and CDR2 is SYGVNS. For the CDR3, the DNA is TGTGCCAGCAGTGACGGGGTCCGCTTCTATGGCTACACCTTC. Amino acid sequence: CASSDGVRFYGYTF.

V gene TRBV28 combines with J gene TRBJ1-2; tentative D call: TRBD1 (5 bases). V was clipped by 5 bases and J by 4 bases, with 17 bases between them. Germline values: CDR1 MDHEN, CDR2 SYDVKM. The CDR3 consists of 15 residues. Here the CDR3 reads CASSPPGGPGYGYTF. CDR3 sequence (DNA): TGTGCCAGCAGTCCCCCCGGGGGTCCTGGCTATGGCTACACCTTC.

The chain has TRBV2 and TRBJ1-2; TRBD1 might be the D (5 bases). V was cut by 6 bases and J by 4 bases, with 24 bases left in between. The CDR3 spans 17 residues. Germline CDR1 is SNHLY and CDR2 is FYNNEI. The CDR3 reads CASRPGYAQGLGYGYTF. In DNA form, the CDR3 reads TGTGCCAGCAGACCAGGATACGCCCAGGGATTGGGCTATGGCTACACCTTC.